These 24 T cell receptor beta chains came from one sample sequenced in a study of shared clonotypes between healthy human individuals. Cells designated naive CD8 were CD45RO-negative and were positively selected for CCR7, with terminally differentiated effector memory CD45RA+ cells excluded. Sequenced by immunoSEQ multiplex PCR; TCRdb stores in-frame clones only, minus some. The sample contains over 2,000,000 clones, just over 90% of which appear only once. The sequenced sample consisted of naive CD8+ T cells from PBMCs. These receptor sequences come from a man in his late teens or twenties in good health. Some clones in this sample may be carry-over from other donors' samples.

This clone showed up just once. The V call is TRBV28, the J call TRBJ2-1; 8 nucleotides line up with TRBD2. Unmatched junction bases numbered 4, after V lost 4 bases and J lost 8 bases. This CDR3 is built from 13 residues. Looked up from germline, CDR1 is MDHEN and CDR2 is SYDVKM. CDR3 loop: CASSSQAGDEQFF. The CDR3 bases are TGTGCCAGCAGTTCCCAAGCGGGAGATGAGCAGTTCTTC.

The chain uses TRBV6-6 and TRBJ2-7; D uncertain. CDR1 MNHNY and CDR2 SVGAGI come from the germline V gene (reference sequence). Trimming left V 8 bases short and J 7 bases short, with 12 bases between. This CDR3 spans 11 amino acids. The CDR3 is CASQMGYEQYF. The CDR3 bases are TGTGCCAGCCAAATGGGTTATGAGCAGTACTTC.

The chain is built from TRBV30 and TRBJ2-5; 10 bases are shared with TRBD1. The J call may be mistaken, given a closer DNA end match to TRBJ2-7. The CDR3 is 14 residues long. Germline CDR1 is GTSNPN and CDR2 is SVGIG (reference sequence). CDR3: CAWYDRGPSYEQYF. CDR3 nucleotide sequence: TGTGCCTGGTACGACAGGGGGCCTTCCTACGAGCAGTACTTC.

The chain has TRBV5-1 and TRBJ2-7; D could derive from TRBD1 or TRBD2 (6 bases each). CDR3 length equals 15 residues. V was clipped by 0 bases and J by 3 bases, with 13 bases between them. Germline V gives CDR1 SGHRS, CDR2 YFSETQ. The CDR3 here is CASSLEGGHYYEQYF. For the CDR3, the DNA is TGCGCCAGCAGCTTGGAGGGGGGACATTACTACGAGCAGTACTTC.

This clone was observed a single time. The gene calls are TRBV4-1 and TRBJ1-5; 7 bases fit TRBD1. Germline CDR1 is MGHRA and CDR2 is YSYEKL. V was pared by 0 bases and J by 4 bases, with 6 bases of the junction left unmatched. This CDR3 is built from 16 residues. The CDR3 DNA reads as TGCGCCAGCAGCCAAGATCGGGGGACAGCAAATCAGCCCCAGCATTTT. This sequence encodes CASSQDRGTANQPQHF.

The V call is TRBV10-3, the J call TRBJ2-7, with TRBD2 matching 12 bases. The CDR3 is made up of 17 amino acids. Germline V lookup: CDR1 ENHRY, CDR2 SYGVKD. J was trimmed by 5 bases and V by 3 bases; bases with no gene match: 11. The CDR3: CAISDLPSGRALDEQYF. Written as DNA, the CDR3 is TGTGCCATCAGTGACCTACCTAGCGGGAGGGCCCTGGACGAGCAGTACTTC.

The chain couples TRBV28 to TRBJ2-7, with D possibly matching TRBD2 (5 bases). The germline gives CDR1 MDHEN, CDR2 SYDVKM. The CDR3 runs 14 residues. V was shortened by 5 bases and J by 2 bases, with 13 bases between the two germline ends. The DNA of the CDR3 is TGTGCCAGCAGTGTAGGTGTGGGAGCCTACGAGCAGTACTTC. Protein product: CASSVGVGAYEQYF.

The chain links TRBV9 to TRBJ2-7; D is perhaps TRBD1 (6 bases). Trimming pared 0 bases from V and 7 bases from J, leaving 11 bases between. This CDR3 region has 13 residues. Germline CDR1 reads SGDLS; CDR2 reads YYNGEE. CDR3 nucleotide sequence: TGTGCCAGCAGCGTAGGACCCCAGGGGGAGCAGTACTTC. Protein: CASSVGPQGEQYF.

The chain joins TRBV4-1 to TRBJ1-1; the D is unclear. The CDR3 has 14 residues. The germline V gene encodes CDR1 MGHRA and CDR2 YSYEKL. V was shortened by 3 bases and J by 1 base, with 9 bases between the two germline ends. In DNA form, the CDR3 reads TGCGCCAGCAGCCATGATTGGGCGAACACTGAAGCTTTCTTT. This translates into CASSHDWANTEAFF.

This clone was detected only once. The V call is TRBV27, the J call TRBJ1-2; perhaps TRBD1 as D (5 bases). This CDR3 is 12 amino acids long. Germline CDR1 and CDR2: MNHEY and SMNVEV (reference sequence). V lost 6 bases to trimming and J lost 8 bases, with 13 bases between them. The CDR3 reads CASSDRGGGYTF. CDR3 DNA sequence: TGTGCCAGCAGCGACCGTGGGGGGGGCTACACCTTC.

The V and J genes are TRBV7-9 and TRBJ2-1, with D tentatively TRBD1 (5 bases). The CDR3 sequence is 13 residues long. The V and J ends lost 7 bases and 14 bases respectively, with 21 bases between them. Per germline, CDR1 SEHNR and CDR2 FQNEAQ (reference sequence). The CDR3 nucleotides read TGTGCCAGCACCCCCCTCATTGGGGCTAGAGAGTTCTTC. It encodes CASTPLIGAREFF. The entire variable domain, with the rest obtained from reference TRBV7-9 and TRBJ2-1, is as follows: DTGVSQNPRHKITKRGQNVTFRCDPISEHNRLYWYRQTLGQGPEFLTYFQNEAQLEKSRLLSDRFSAERPKGSFSTLEIQRTEQGDSAMYLCASTPLIGAREFFGPGTRLTVL.

This clone has only a few counts. The chain combines TRBV30 with TRBJ1-2; no reliable D call. This CDR3 region has 12 residues. Trimming stripped 5 bases from V and 7 bases from J, with 14 bases between. Germline CDR1 and CDR2: GTSNPN and SVGIG (reference sequence). The CDR3 reads CAWSGVTRGYTF. The DNA of the CDR3 is TGTGCCTGGTCGGGAGTCACCCGTGGCTACACCTTC.

The rearrangement joins TRBV30 to TRBJ1-2, with D possibly matching TRBD1 (6 bases). CDR3 length: 11 residues. V was shortened by 5 bases and J by 5 bases, with 9 bases between the two germline ends. Per germline, CDR1 GTSNPN and CDR2 SVGIG (reference sequence). This chain's CDR3 is CAWGGGYGYTF. The CDR3 nucleotides read TGTGCCTGGGGGGGCGGGTATGGCTACACCTTC.

The chain couples TRBV29-1 to TRBJ2-7; tentatively, D is TRBD1 or TRBD2 (7 bases each). This CDR3 spans 14 amino acids. Germline CDR1 and CDR2: SQVTM and ANQGSEA. With 6 bases removed from V and 4 bases from J, the gap between germline ends came to 19 bases. CDR3 region: CSVPAGGGLYEQYF. The CDR3, as DNA: TGCAGCGTCCCCGCAGGGGGGGGACTATACGAGCAGTACTTC.

The chain uses TRBV9 and TRBJ2-2; possibly TRBD1 or TRBD2 for D (7 bases each). This CDR3 comprises 17 residues. V was shortened by 4 bases and J by 0 bases, with 16 bases between the two germline ends. The V gene's germline CDR1 is SGDLS and CDR2 YYNGEE. In DNA form, the CDR3 reads TGTGCCAGCAGCCCCAGGGGGAGGGGAACGAACACCGGGGAGCTGTTTTTT. Amino acid sequence: CASSPRGRGTNTGELFF.

This clone was picked up one time. The V and J genes are TRBV27 and TRBJ2-5; 14 bases match TRBD2. V lost 5 bases, J lost 1 base, and 9 bases stayed unmatched. The CDR3 is 18 amino acids. Germline loops: CDR1 MNHEY, CDR2 SMNVEV (reference sequence). The CDR3 loop is CASSVRLAGGGGQETQYF. CDR3 coding DNA: TGTGCCAGCAGTGTCCGACTAGCGGGAGGGGGGGGCCAAGAGACCCAGTACTTC.

This rearrangement joins TRBV7-9 to TRBJ2-7; D is ambiguous. Looked up from germline, CDR1 is SEHNR and CDR2 is FQNEAQ (reference sequence). V was shortened by 1 base and J by 7 bases, with 8 bases between the two germline ends. This CDR3 comprises 12 residues. Written as DNA, the CDR3 is TGTGCCAGCAGCTTAGTACGCAGGGAGCAGTACTTC. It specifies CASSLVRREQYF.

CDR3 in DNA: TGCGCCAGCAGCTCGCTAGGAGGACGTCAAATCTACGAGCAGTACTTC. Protein sequence: CASSSLGGRQIYEQYF. This chain uses TRBV5-1 with TRBJ2-7; TRBD2 is a possible D gene (5 bases). Trimming took off 3 bases at V and 3 bases at J, with 19 bases between the two ends. CDR1 is SGHRS, CDR2 YFSETQ, per germline. This CDR3 has 16 amino acids.

The genes are TRBV6-1 and TRBJ2-7, with D perhaps TRBD1 (6 bases). Germline CDR1 MNHNS, CDR2 SASEGT. Trimming took off 6 bases at V and 5 bases at J, with 11 bases between the two ends. There are 12 residues in the CDR3. Written as DNA, the CDR3 is TGTGCCAGCAGGGACAGCTACAACGAGCAGTACTTC. As protein: CASRDSYNEQYF.

The rearrangement joins TRBV28 to TRBJ2-7; TRBD1 agrees at 8 bases. Germline lookup yields CDR1 MDHEN and CDR2 SYDVKM. This CDR3 spans 14 amino acids. V shed 4 bases, J shed 2 bases, and the junction held 4 bases outside the gene matches. The CDR3 loop is CASSSLQGAYEQYF. Here the CDR3 DNA reads TGTGCCAGCAGTTCCCTACAGGGGGCCTACGAGCAGTACTTC.

A single count supports this clone. The chain uses TRBV11-1 and TRBJ2-7; a weak D match, TRBD1 (5 bases). The length of the CDR3 is 13 residues. The V end lost 5 bases, the J end lost 0 bases, and 8 bases lay between the germline ends. Germline loops: CDR1 SGHAT, CDR2 FQDESV (reference sequence). The CDR3 region has the DNA TGTGCCAGCAGCGGACAAGGCTCCTACGAGCAGTACTTC. The encoded protein is CASSGQGSYEQYF.

The V call is TRBV2, the J call TRBJ2-1, with 7 positions matching TRBD1. The CDR3 has 15 residues. Germline values: CDR1 SNHLY, CDR2 FYNNEI. V lost 6 bases, J lost 1 base, and 6 bases stayed unmatched. CDR3 bases: TGTGCCAGCAGCCACCGGGACAGTTCCTACAATGAGCAGTTCTTC. This gives the protein CASSHRDSSYNEQFF.

This clone was seen once. V usage is TRBV4-1 and J usage is TRBJ2-1, with D unclear. The CDR3 extends over 14 amino acids. Deletions cut 3 bases from V and 8 bases from J, with 14 bases between. Germline CDR1 reads MGHRA; CDR2 reads YSYEKL. The CDR3 coding sequence is TGCGCCAGCAGCCAGCTAGTGTTGATCGATGAGCAGTTCTTC. Its translation: CASSQLVLIDEQFF.

As DNA, the CDR3 is TGTGCCAGTAGCTTGACTAGCGGAGCCCCCAATGAGCAGTTCTTC. Its translation: CASSLTSGAPNEQFF. The rearrangement uses TRBV19 and TRBJ2-1, with TRBD2 matching over 9 bases. Looked up from germline, CDR1 is LNHDA and CDR2 is SQIVND (reference sequence). The V segment lost 6 bases and the J segment 6 bases; nucleotides outside the gene matches: 9. The CDR3 sequence is 15 residues long.